This passage covers 8 T cell receptor beta chains from one sample sequenced in a study of PD-1 and CTLA-4 blockade in melanoma. The protocol was immunoSEQ multiplex PCR, while the TCRdb copy is restricted to in-frame clones and leaves out a portion. Of over 25,000 clones listed, 85% to 90% are singletons. The sequences come from CD8+ T cells from peripheral blood, collected before anti-PD-1 treatment. The receptor source for this set is a human donor with melanoma.

The rearrangement links TRBV30 to TRBJ2-7; TRBD1 aligns across 7 bases. The CDR3 runs 14 residues. The trim removed 4 bases at V and 2 bases at J, leaving 8 bases unmatched. Germline V gives CDR1 GTSNPN, CDR2 SVGIG (reference sequence). The CDR3 DNA follows: TGTGCCTGGACCGAGGGGACAGTCCCCTACGAGCAGTACTTC. Translation gives CAWTEGTVPYEQYF.

This chain uses TRBV27 with TRBJ2-7, with D maybe TRBD1 (6 bases). This CDR3 is built from 12 residues. Germline V lookup: CDR1 MNHEY, CDR2 SMNVEV (reference sequence). The V gene lost 7 bases and the J gene lost 3 bases, with 10 bases spanning the gap. The CDR3 DNA sequence: TGTGCCAGCAAAGGACAGAACTACGAGCAGTACTTC. Its protein is CASKGQNYEQYF.

This chain connects TRBV15 to TRBJ1-5; D is unresolved. Germline V gene lookup returns CDR1 LNHNV and CDR2 YYDKDF (reference sequence). The germline V and J ends were trimmed by 4 bases and 4 bases, with 14 bases remaining between them. This CDR3 spans 15 amino acids. The CDR3 sequence is CATSNRRVGNQPQHF. The CDR3 nucleotides are TGTGCCACCAGCAACCGGAGGGTAGGGAATCAGCCCCAGCATTTT. The full variable domain, in which reference TRBV15 and TRBJ1-5 provide the parts outside the CDR3, is DAMVIQNPRYQVTQFGKPVTLSCSQTLNHNVMYWYQQKSSQAPKLLFHYYDKDFNNEADTPDNFQSRRPNTSFCFLDIRSPGLGDTAMYLCATSNRRVGNQPQHFGDGTRLSIL.

The V call is TRBV7-9, the J call TRBJ2-2; TRBD2 aligns across 11 bases. There are 16 residues in the CDR3. J was trimmed by 1 base and V by 2 bases; bases with no gene match: 0. The germline V gene has CDR1 SEHNR and CDR2 FQNEAQ (reference sequence). Here the CDR3 DNA reads TGTGCCAGCAGCTTACTAGCGGGAGGGAACACCGGGGAGCTGTTTTTT. Protein sequence: CASSLLAGGNTGELFF.

By sample share, this clone is medium-sized (0.01 to 0.1%). The V call is TRBV5-5, the J call TRBJ1-2; no definite D call. The germline CDR1 and CDR2 sequences are SGHKS and YYEKEE (reference sequence). CDR3 length equals 13 residues. V lost 0 bases and J lost 3, with 6 bases in between. CDR3 sequence (DNA): TGTGCCAGCAGCTTGGAGCCCGACTATGGCTACACCTTC. Amino acid sequence: CASSLEPDYGYTF.

This clone was picked up one time. The chain employs TRBV10-3 and TRBJ1-1; D might be TRBD1 (5 bases). V lost 3 bases to trimming and J lost 1 base, with 12 bases between them. This CDR3 has 15 residues. The V gene's germline CDR1 is ENHRY and CDR2 SYGVKD. The CDR3 sequence: CAISDPDIENTEAFF. CDR3 coding DNA: TGTGCCATCAGTGATCCGGACATTGAGAACACTGAAGCTTTCTTT.

The V call is TRBV7-8, the J call TRBJ1-4, with D perhaps matching TRBD1 (5 bases). The V gene lost 2 bases and the J gene lost 8 bases, with 15 bases spanning the gap. This CDR3 is 15 amino acids long. The germline V gene has CDR1 SGHVS and CDR2 FQNEAQ. As DNA, the CDR3 is TGTGCCAGCAGCTTACTTGGTCAGGGAGACGAAAAACTGTTTTTT. Its protein product is CASSLLGQGDEKLFF. The full variable domain, completed using reference TRBV7-8 and TRBJ1-4, is GAGVSQSPRYKVAKRGQDVALRCDPISGHVSLFWYQQALGQGPEFLTYFQNEAQLDKSGLPSDRFFAERPEGSVSTLKIQRTQQEDSAVYLCASSLLGQGDEKLFFGSGTQLSVL.

This clone was seen a single time. This chain connects TRBV6-5 to TRBJ2-2, with D possibly TRBD2 on 6 matching bases. The germline V and J ends were trimmed by 7 bases and 7 bases, with 16 bases remaining between them. Germline V gene sequence: CDR1 MNHEY, CDR2 SVGAGI. CDR3 length equals 14 residues. The CDR3, as DNA: TGTGCCAGCAAGCAGCGGGTTAAGAACGGGGAGCTGTTTTTT. Encoded protein: CASKQRVKNGELFF.